This T cell receptor (beta chain) emerged from a study of T cell responses to AZD1222 COVID-19 vaccine. Study information: It was second doses at about 4 or about 12 weeks that were pooled. Study observations and caveats: Repertoires were sampled only after the peak T cell response. Baseline antibody screening turned up just a handful of seropositive AZD1222 recipients. Spike-wide coverage was observed for vaccine-associated CD4 TCRs, with dominant responses at 160-218 and 743-854.

About this clone itself: The antigen is unknown.

Trimming took off 7 bases at V and 5 bases at J, with 23 bases between the two ends. The CDR3 sequence is 16 residues long. Per germline, CDR1 SNHLY and CDR2 FYNNEI. Clones were sequenced by immunoSEQ multiplex PCR, and TCRdb holds only the in-frame ones, with some missing. Here the sample spans about 120,000 clones, roughly 87% being singletons. This clonotype originated in an adult in good health. Material: peripheral blood, obtained on day 0 of AZD1222 vaccination. V gene TRBV2 combines with J gene TRBJ2-5; D tentatively reads TRBD1 or TRBD2 (6 bases each). CDR3 DNA sequence: TGTGCCAGCACCCCCGGGAATCGGGGGCGCGGGGAGACCCAGTACTTC. Translating it yields CASTPGNRGRGETQYF.